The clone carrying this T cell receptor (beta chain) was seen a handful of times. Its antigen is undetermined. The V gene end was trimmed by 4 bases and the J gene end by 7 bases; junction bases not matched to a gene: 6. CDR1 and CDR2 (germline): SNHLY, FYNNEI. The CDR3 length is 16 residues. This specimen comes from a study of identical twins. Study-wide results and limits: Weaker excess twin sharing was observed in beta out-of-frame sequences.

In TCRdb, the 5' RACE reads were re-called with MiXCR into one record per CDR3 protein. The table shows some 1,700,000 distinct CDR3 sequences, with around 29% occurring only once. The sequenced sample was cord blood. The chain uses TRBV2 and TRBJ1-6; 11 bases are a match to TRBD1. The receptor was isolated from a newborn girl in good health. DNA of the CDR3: TGTGCCAGCAGTGCCCGGGACAGGGGGTGGAATTCACCCCTCCACTTT. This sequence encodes CASSARDRGWNSPLHF.